The following is a T cell receptor (beta chain) sequence with its context. This CDR3 contains 15 residues. The V and J ends lost 1 base and 2 bases respectively, with 11 bases between them. Germline CDR1 and CDR2: LGHNA and YNFKEQ. The sample originates from a study of T-cell reconstitution after alpha-beta-depleted transplantation in children. Construction of the TCRbeta library involved unique molecular identifiers. Each CDR3 protein gets one entry after TCRdb re-called the PCR reads with MiXCR. The sample holds over 300,000 distinct CDR3 sequences; 10% are singletons and the top ten take less than 2.5%.

The clonotype was recovered from a human donor who donated a stem cell graft to a child with acute lymphoblastic leukemia. This sequence joins TRBV4-2 and TRBJ2-5, with D possibly matching TRBD2 (6 bases). Sequenced material: PBMCs from the stem cell graft donor, taken from the stem cell graft. The CDR3 DNA sequence: TGTGCCAGCAGCCAAGGTCAGGGAGGTCAAGAGACCCAGTACTTC. It specifies CASSQGQGGQETQYF.